Below are 21 T cell receptor beta chains sequenced from a single sample in a study of T-cell reconstitution after alpha-beta-depleted transplantation in children. Construction of the TCRbeta library involved unique molecular identifiers. TCRdb re-called the PCR reads with MiXCR, one entry per CDR3 protein. The sample yields around 92,000 distinct CDR3 sequences, 12% seen once. The specimen comprised PBMCs from the stem cell graft donor, sampled from the stem cell graft. The receptors originated from a human donor who donated a stem cell graft to a child with inherited bone marrow failure.

This clonotype was seen many times. The V and J genes are TRBV19 and TRBJ2-7; 9 bases line up with TRBD1. Losses at the gene ends were 6 bases for V and 6 bases for J; bases not matched to a gene: 15. The CDR3 consists of 16 residues. Germline V gene lookup returns CDR1 LNHDA and CDR2 SQIVND (reference sequence). CDR3 sequence reads: CASSPSPDRGPVEQYF. DNA for the CDR3: TGTGCCAGTAGCCCCTCCCCGGACAGGGGCCCCGTCGAGCAGTACTTC.

This clonotype was counted many times. The CDR3 is CSARTGHNGDEQFF. In DNA, the CDR3 is TGCAGTGCTAGGACGGGCCATAACGGGGATGAGCAGTTCTTC. This rearrangement joins TRBV20-1 to TRBJ2-1; D perhaps matches TRBD2 (5 bases). Trimming removed 3 bases from V and 8 bases from J, with 17 bases in between. In germline, CDR1 is DFQATT, CDR2 SNEGSKA (reference sequence). The CDR3 covers 14 residues.

As concerns this clonotype: No conserved phenylalanine or tryptophan ends this CDR3, so it is likely a read error. It is unclear where the CDR3 begins or ends on the DNA, so no DNA is shown, and the CDR3 is as TCRdb lists it. The CDR3 here is CASSPLQGRAVPTL. This sequence joins TRBV4-2 and TRBJ1-2. From its first to its last residue, the CDR3 has 14 amino acids. CDR1 and CDR2 (germline): LGHNA, YNFKEQ.

V and J are TRBV20-1 and TRBJ2-3; D gene uncertain. Germline V gene data show CDR1 as DFQATT and CDR2 as SNEGSKA (reference sequence). The CDR3 loop spans 12 amino acids. Trimming removed 6 bases from V and 2 bases from J, with 9 bases in between. This CDR3 reads CSAGPTTDTQYF. The CDR3 region has the DNA TGCAGTGCCGGACCCACCACAGATACGCAGTATTTT.

This clonotype was seen ten or more times. The chain joins TRBV12-3 or TRBV12-4 to TRBJ1-1; D is possibly TRBD1 (5 bases). With 6 bases removed from V and 2 bases from J, the gap between germline ends came to 13 bases. This CDR3 is built from 14 residues. CDR3 sequence: CASRTRDPNTEAFF. CDR3 coding DNA: TGTGCCAGCAGGACCAGGGATCCCAACACTGAAGCTTTCTTT.

This clonotype occurred many times. V gene TRBV5-1 combines with J gene TRBJ2-4; 7 bases align to TRBD1. The CDR3 has 17 amino acids. Trimming cost V 4 bases and J 3 bases; bases outside gene matches: 13. Germline V gene sequence: CDR1 SGHRS, CDR2 YFSETQ. CDR3 protein: CASSRDSALFGKNIQYF. The CDR3 coding sequence is TGCGCCAGCAGCAGGGACAGTGCCCTGTTTGGCAAAAACATTCAGTACTTC.

The chain has TRBV18 and TRBJ2-3; D is undetermined. Looked up from germline, CDR1 is KGHSH and CDR2 is LQKENI. The CDR3 runs to 15 residues. V lost 6 bases, J lost 4 bases, and 17 bases lay in between. The CDR3 is CASSPTANGADTQYF. As DNA, the CDR3 is TGTGCCAGCTCGCCTACCGCCAACGGCGCAGATACGCAGTATTTT.

This clonotype has at least ten counts. V and J are TRBV28 and TRBJ2-6, with D unclear. The CDR3 covers 17 residues. Trimming took 5 bases from V and 0 from J, leaving 14 bases between them. Germline V CDR1 and CDR2: MDHEN, SYDVKM. The CDR3 spells CASSRRRALSGANVLTF. Here the CDR3 DNA reads TGTGCCAGCAGTAGACGCCGGGCCCTCTCTGGGGCCAACGTCCTGACTTTC.

This clonotype was recorded at least ten times. The chain employs TRBV7-9 and TRBJ2-3, with D possibly matching TRBD2 (6 bases). The ends were cut back, 4 bases at V and 8 bases at J, with 16 bases in the middle. This CDR3 is 14 amino acids long. Germline lookup yields CDR1 SEHNR and CDR2 FQNEAQ (reference sequence). As DNA, the CDR3 is TGTGCCAGCAGCTGGGACTCGGTAGGGGTTACGCAGTATTTT. Its protein is CASSWDSVGVTQYF.

This clonotype occurred a few times. A read error may produce the germline difference seen at one junction end. This chain connects TRBV10-3 to TRBJ1-2, with D uncertain. Per the germline V gene, CDR1 is ENHRY and CDR2 is SYGVKD. The CDR3 spans 10 residues. The CDR3 spells CAISGPGFTF. In DNA form, the CDR3 reads TGTGCCATCAGTGGTCCTGGCTTCACCTTC.

This clonotype has at least ten counts. The CDR3 nucleotides are TGTGCCAGCAGCTTGAGGGGGGACTACAATGAGCAGTTCTTC. This translates into CASSLRGDYNEQFF. V and J are TRBV7-3 and TRBJ2-1; the D call may be TRBD1 or TRBD2 (6 bases each). The CDR3 consists of 14 residues. V was cut by 3 bases and J by 3 bases, with 9 bases left in between. Germline V gene sequence: CDR1 SGHTA, CDR2 FQGTGA.

This clonotype was recorded many times. The chain recombines TRBV5-1 with TRBJ1-5; perhaps TRBD1 as D (5 bases). CDR3 length equals 13 residues. V was pared by 5 bases and J by 4 bases, with 10 bases between. The germline V gene has CDR1 SGHRS and CDR2 YFSETQ. In DNA form, the CDR3 reads TGCGCCAGCAGTCGGGACGGAAATCAGCCCCAGCATTTT. It is translated as CASSRDGNQPQHF.

This chain joins TRBV7-9 and TRBJ2-6; no definite D call. The CDR3 has 15 residues. From germline, CDR1 is SEHNR and CDR2 FQNEAQ (reference sequence). V gave up 5 bases and J gave up 0 bases, with 8 bases separating them. The CDR3 region is CASSPPRSGANVLTF. CDR3 bases: TGTGCCAGCAGCCCGCCCCGCTCTGGGGCCAACGTCCTGACTTTC.

The table lists this clonotype with a few counts. The rearrangement uses TRBV2 and TRBJ2-3, with TRBD2 identical over 9 bases. CDR1 is SNHLY, CDR2 FYNNEI, per germline. V lost 11 bases, J lost 3 bases, and 21 bases stayed unmatched. This CDR3 has 18 amino acids. The DNA of the CDR3 is TGTGCCTTCTGTTTGATACGGGGCGGGGGGGCCGGGACAGATACGCAGTATTTT. This gives the protein CAFCLIRGGGAGTDTQYF.

The V and J genes are TRBV20-1 and TRBJ2-3; 7 nucleotides agree with TRBD2. This CDR3 has 14 residues. V shed 0 bases, J shed 5 bases, and the junction held 5 bases outside the gene matches. Per the germline V gene, CDR1 is DFQATT and CDR2 is SNEGSKA (reference sequence). CDR3 in amino acids: CSARDPREGDTQYF. The CDR3, as DNA: TGCAGTGCTAGAGATCCGAGGGAGGGAGATACGCAGTATTTT.

This clonotype was detected many times. The chain recombines TRBV5-1 with TRBJ2-2; 9 bases map to TRBD1. With 4 bases clipped from V and 7 bases from J, the junction kept 8 bases outside the gene matches. The CDR3 length is 15 residues. Germline V CDR1 and CDR2: SGHRS, YFSETQ. The CDR3 region is CASSPSGQGGGELFF. CDR3 in DNA: TGCGCCAGCAGCCCATCGGGACAGGGCGGCGGGGAGCTGTTTTTT.

The V call is TRBV7-9, the J call TRBJ1-1, with D possibly being TRBD1 (5 bases). The CDR3 has 16 amino acids. Germline values: CDR1 SEHNR, CDR2 FQNEAQ (reference sequence). V lost 5 bases and J 0 bases, leaving 16 bases between the germline ends. In DNA form, the CDR3 reads TGTGCCAGCAGCACCTTTCGGACGGGACTGAACACTGAAGCTTTCTTT. It encodes CASSTFRTGLNTEAFF.

This clonotype was observed many times. The chain recombines TRBV24-1 with TRBJ2-1, with D uncertain. V dropped 5 bases and J dropped 0 bases, with 10 bases sitting between them. CDR1 is KGHDR and CDR2 is SFDVKD in the germline V gene. The CDR3 length is 15 residues. CDR3 in amino acids: CATSGSTSSYNEQFF. CDR3 nucleotide sequence: TGTGCCACCAGTGGCAGCACCAGCTCCTACAATGAGCAGTTCTTC.

A few counts support this clonotype. CDR3 residues: CASSQGDSGAGYNSPLHF. The CDR3 region has the DNA TGCGCCAGCAGCCAAGGGGACAGCGGGGCTGGCTATAATTCACCCCTCCACTTT. This sequence joins TRBV4-1 and TRBJ1-6; 7 bases line up with TRBD1. Germline CDR1 and CDR2: MGHRA and YSYEKL. With 1 base clipped from V and 3 bases from J, the junction kept 9 bases outside the gene matches. CDR3 size: 18 residues.

This clonotype was seen at least ten times. V and J are TRBV3-1 and TRBJ1-5; D unresolved. From germline, CDR1 is LGHDT and CDR2 YNNKEL (reference sequence). Trimming took off 0 bases at V and 9 bases at J, with 6 bases between the two ends. CDR3 size: 12 residues. The CDR3 here is CASSQDVGPQHF. CDR3 DNA sequence: TGTGCCAGCAGCCAAGACGTAGGGCCCCAGCATTTT. Looking up the rest from reference TRBV3-1 and TRBJ1-5 gives the full variable domain: DTAVSQTPKYLVTQMGNDKSIKCEQNLGHDTMYWYKQDSKKFLKIMFSYNNKELIINETVPNRFSPKSPDKAHLNLHINSLELGDSAVYFCASSQDVGPQHFGDGTRLSIL.

This clonotype was picked up many times. Mismatch with germline at one junction end may stem from a read error. The chain is built from TRBV20-1 and TRBJ2-6; no clear D. The CDR3 length is 15 residues. In germline, CDR1 is DFQATT, CDR2 SNEGSKA (reference sequence). In nucleotides, the CDR3 is TGCAGTGCCCTTGAGGCACCCTCTGGTGCCAACGTCCTGACTTTC. Translation: CSALEAPSGANVLTF.